The clone carrying this T cell receptor beta chain showed up just once. What it binds is unknown. The record originates from a study of shared clonotypes between healthy human individuals. The germline V and J ends were trimmed by 1 base and 7 bases, with 25 bases remaining between them. The CDR3 runs 19 residues. CDR1 and CDR2 from the germline V gene are LGHNA and YSLEER. It was at deep level that the assay was run. Several immunoSEQ plates held equal portions of the genomic DNA taken from each subset. Method: immunoSEQ multiplex PCR; TCRdb's copy keeps in-frame clones and lacks some. The sample holds 2 million to 3 million clones; approximately 93% are singletons and the top ten take approximately 0.37%. General observations from the study: Generation of non-shared clonotypes was less probable than generation of clonotypes shared by all four donors.

The sequence was collected from a man aged 18 to 30 in good health. Some clones in this sample may be carry-over from other donors' samples. Specimen: naive CD4+ T cells from PBMCs. Noted subset: CD45RA+ positively selected. The rearrangement links TRBV4-3 to TRBJ2-2; D uncertain. DNA for the CDR3: TGCGCCAGCAGCCAAGTCCGGCCCGGCCAAGGTTTGGGTCGCGGGGAGCTGTTTTTT. Translation: CASSQVRPGQGLGRGELFF.